This T cell receptor beta chain was recovered during a study of T cell responses to AZD1222 COVID-19 vaccine. Points from the study as a whole: Seropositive at baseline were only a handful of AZD1222 recipients. Nearly half of spike-specific TCRs reportedly target variant regions that are unmutated in the B.1.351 and B.1.1.7 variants.

As concerns this clone: Its cognate antigen is unknown.

The method was immunoSEQ multiplex PCR; TCRdb's version includes in-frame clones alone and lacks a portion of them. The table lists under 200,000 clones, over 80% of them singletons. The CDR3 runs to 14 residues. V was shortened by 2 bases and J by 0 bases, with 7 bases between the two germline ends. CDR1 is MNHNS and CDR2 is SASEGT in the germline V gene. The chain links TRBV6-1 to TRBJ1-1; no reliable D call. The sequence was obtained from an adult in good health. This specimen consisted of peripheral blood, obtained on day 0 of AZD1222 vaccination. Here the CDR3 DNA reads TGTGCCAGCAGTGAAATCCCCCTGAACACTGAAGCTTTCTTT. Its translation is CASSEIPLNTEAFF.